A single sample is the source of the 18 T cell receptor beta chains below, sequenced in a study of blood T cell repertoires in COVID-19. This table comes from immunoSEQ multiplex PCR, and its TCRdb copy is limited to in-frame clones, with some not included. This table has 98,000 or so clones, roughly four fifths appearing once. Sequencing input: peripheral blood. Receptors were obtained from a man between 60 and 75 years old with acute or convalescent COVID-19.

The genes are TRBV7-2 and TRBJ1-2; D gene ambiguous. Germline CDR1 and CDR2: SGHTA and FQGNSA. The V end was cut by 4 bases, the J end by 1 base, with 13 bases between. The CDR3 contains 15 residues. The CDR3 DNA sequence: TGTGCCAGCAGCTCACCCGGGGAGAATAACTATGGCTACACCTTC. The encoded protein is CASSSPGENNYGYTF.

This clone was seen a handful of times. V gene TRBV7-2 combines with J gene TRBJ2-7; D perhaps matches TRBD2 (5 bases). There are 17 residues in the CDR3. With 0 bases removed from V and 6 bases from J, the gap between germline ends came to 21 bases. Germline CDR1 reads SGHTA; CDR2 reads FQGNSA. The CDR3 loop is CASSLAVSTAPGGEQYF. CDR3 nucleotides: TGTGCCAGCAGCTTAGCGGTCTCCACGGCCCCTGGAGGCGAGCAGTACTTC.

This clone occurred a few times. The chain recombines TRBV3-1 (or the pseudogene TRBV3-2) with TRBJ1-1; 7 bases are a match to TRBD1. J lost 4 bases, V lost 3 bases, and 2 bases had no gene match. The germline gives CDR1 LGHDT, CDR2 YNNKEL (reference sequence). This CDR3 region has 13 residues. CDR3 coding DNA: TGTGCCAGCAGCCAGGGACAGTCCACTGAAGCTTTCTTT. Residues: CASSQGQSTEAFF.

This clone is medium-sized in the sample. The chain uses TRBV7-3 and TRBJ1-1; 7 nucleotides match TRBD1. The V gene's germline CDR1 is SGHTA and CDR2 FQGTGA. Trimming removed 5 bases from V and 5 bases from J; junction bases left unmatched: 5. CDR3 length equals 13 residues. The CDR3 loop is CASSTDRQTEAFF. DNA for the CDR3: TGTGCCAGCAGCACGGACAGGCAAACTGAAGCTTTCTTT. Variable domain in full (rest from reference TRBV7-3 and TRBJ1-1): GAGVSQTPSNKVTEKGKYVELRCDPISGHTALYWYRQSLGQGPEFLIYFQGTGAADDSGLPNDRFFAVRPEGSVSTLKIQRTERGDSAVYLCASSTDRQTEAFFGQGTRLTVV.

The V call is TRBV30, the J call TRBJ2-1, with D possibly matching TRBD1 (6 bases). V shed 2 bases and J shed 10 bases, with 18 bases lying between them. Germline CDR1 is GTSNPN and CDR2 is SVGIG (reference sequence). This CDR3 has 14 residues. The CDR3 region is CAWSPGTYYREQFF. The DNA for the CDR3 is TGTGCCTGGAGTCCTGGGACATATTACAGAGAGCAGTTCTTC.

This clone was observed a handful of times. The rearrangement uses TRBV3-1 (or the pseudogene TRBV3-2) and TRBJ2-2; the match to TRBD1 covers 7 bases. The CDR3 runs to 13 residues. Per the germline V gene, CDR1 is LGHDT and CDR2 is YNNKEL (reference sequence). The trim removed 7 bases at V and 6 bases at J, leaving 5 bases unmatched. CDR3 DNA sequence: TGTGCCAGCAACACAGGGGTGCCCGGGGAGCTGTTTTTT. Residues: CASNTGVPGELFF.

V is TRBV9 and J is TRBJ2-1; 9 bases agree with TRBD2. V trimming: 3 bases; J trimming: 4 bases; junction bases outside the gene matches: 2. Germline CDR1 and CDR2: SGDLS and YYNGEE. This CDR3 is built from 14 residues. The CDR3 DNA reads as TGTGCCAGCAGCGAGACTAGCGGTTACAATGAGCAGTTCTTC. Translating it yields CASSETSGYNEQFF.

The V call is TRBV6-5, the J call TRBJ2-1; 9 bases are a match to TRBD2. Trimming cost V 6 bases and J 3 bases; bases outside gene matches: 3. The CDR3 runs to 14 residues. Germline V CDR1 and CDR2: MNHEY, SVGAGI. The CDR3 sequence: CASSGTSFYNEQFF. The CDR3 DNA follows: TGTGCCAGCAGCGGGACTAGCTTCTACAATGAGCAGTTCTTC.

The rearrangement joins TRBV6-2 or TRBV6-3 to TRBJ2-1, with D unclear. CDR1 and CDR2 from the germline V gene are MNHEY and SVGEGT. The CDR3 has 12 amino acids. The V end lost 5 bases, the J end lost 7 bases, and 9 bases lay between the germline ends. This CDR3 reads CASSQQQNEQFF. The CDR3 DNA sequence: TGTGCCAGCAGTCAACAACAAAATGAGCAGTTCTTC.

This clone was seen a few times. The chain joins TRBV9 to TRBJ2-1; 10 bases agree with TRBD2. This CDR3 is built from 15 residues. The junction had 7 bases not matched to a gene; V was cut back by 0 bases and J by 10 bases. Germline assignment: CDR1 SGDLS and CDR2 YYNGEE. The CDR3 region has the DNA TGTGCCAGCAGCGTAGGAGGAATTAGCGGGGGGGAGCAGTTCTTC. Translating gives CASSVGGISGGEQFF.

The rearrangement links TRBV9 to TRBJ1-3, with 8 bases lining up with TRBD1. CDR1 is SGDLS, CDR2 YYNGEE, per germline. CDR3 length: 17 amino acids. J was trimmed by 0 bases and V by 1 base; bases with no gene match: 6. The CDR3 DNA follows: TGTGCCAGCAGCGTATCCGGGACAGGTTCCTCTGGAAACACCATATATTTT. It codes for CASSVSGTGSSGNTIYF.

The V gene is TRBV5-1, the J gene TRBJ2-1, with 14 bases that match TRBD2. Looked up from germline, CDR1 is SGHRS and CDR2 is YFSETQ. The V segment lost 4 bases and the J segment 5 bases; nucleotides outside the gene matches: 8. The CDR3 extends over 17 amino acids. The CDR3 DNA is TGCGCCAGCAGCACCGGGACTAGCGGGAGACTAAACAATGAGCAGTTCTTC. Residues: CASSTGTSGRLNNEQFF.

This chain joins TRBV5-4 and TRBJ2-7; 7 positions match TRBD1. Germline assignment: CDR1 SGHNT and CDR2 YYREEE (reference sequence). The V segment lost 4 bases and the J segment 7 bases; nucleotides outside the gene matches: 14. This CDR3 comprises 15 residues. The CDR3 region has the DNA TGTGCCAGCAGCCGGAGGTTGCAGGGGGTAGGTGAGCAGTACTTC. Translating gives CASSRRLQGVGEQYF.

The chain combines TRBV5-1 with TRBJ1-4; 10 bases match TRBD1. Germline CDR1 is SGHRS and CDR2 is YFSETQ. The CDR3 spans 17 residues. Trimming at V came to 4 bases and at J to 3 bases, leaving 9 bases not matched to a gene. In DNA form, the CDR3 reads TGCGCCAGCAGCCCAGGGACAGGGGCCCTACCTAATGAAAAACTGTTTTTT. Amino acids: CASSPGTGALPNEKLFF.

The chain employs TRBV4-2 and TRBJ2-4, with D tentatively TRBD2 (5 bases). The CDR3 totals 16 residues. The germline V gene encodes CDR1 LGHNA and CDR2 YNFKEQ. Trimming stripped 0 bases from V and 0 bases from J, with 9 bases between. CDR3 nucleotide sequence: TGTGCCAGCAGCCAAGATCTGGACTTAGCCAAAAACATTCAGTACTTC. This sequence encodes CASSQDLDLAKNIQYF.

V gene TRBV2 combines with J gene TRBJ1-2; TRBD1 might be the D (6 bases). CDR1 SNHLY and CDR2 FYNNEI come from the germline V gene. The germline V and J ends were trimmed by 7 bases and 2 bases, with 20 bases remaining between them. The CDR3 runs to 16 residues. This CDR3 is CASTEWAGGQNYGYTF. The DNA for the CDR3 is TGTGCCAGCACCGAATGGGCGGGGGGCCAAAACTATGGCTACACCTTC. The whole variable domain, remainder taken from reference TRBV2 and TRBJ1-2, is EPEVTQTPSHQVTQMGQEVILRCVPISNHLYFYWYRQILGQKVEFLVSFYNNEISEKSEIFDDQFSVERPDGSNFTLKIRSTKLEDSAMYFCASTEWAGGQNYGYTFGSGTRLTVV.

CDR3 in amino acids: CASGEGPPPYEQYF. For the CDR3, the DNA is TGTGCCAGCGGGGAGGGCCCCCCACCCTACGAGCAGTACTTC. The chain has TRBV6-5 and TRBJ2-7, with 7 positions matching TRBD2. The germline V gene has CDR1 MNHEY and CDR2 SVGAGI. The CDR3 totals 14 residues. V lost 8 bases, J lost 2 bases, and 9 bases stayed unmatched.

The chain uses TRBV10-2 and TRBJ2-5; TRBD2 is a possible D gene (6 bases). The CDR3 consists of 12 residues. Trimming pared 2 bases from V and 5 bases from J, leaving 6 bases between. The germline V gene encodes CDR1 WSHSY and CDR2 SAAADI. The CDR3 is CASSELAETQYF. The CDR3 DNA is TGCGCCAGCAGTGAGCTAGCGGAGACCCAGTACTTC.